These 13 T cell receptor beta chains came from one sample sequenced in a study of post-analysis software for immune sequencing data. Their recognized antigens are unknown. Unique molecular identifiers were built into the TCR beta cDNA libraries. Via MiXCR, TCRdb re-called the PCR reads, giving one row per CDR3 protein. The repertoire includes about 540,000 distinct CDR3 sequences, under 40% of them detected once, and 4.5% to 7.5% sits in the top ten. Broader study findings: Patients used several TRBV segments, including TRBV5-6, TRBV5-1 and TRBV20-1, more often than controls.

The sequenced sample was blood. The receptors stem from a girl aged 2 to 17 with multiple sclerosis.

J is TRBJ2-5 and V is TRBV12-3 or TRBV12-4; 9 bases map to TRBD2. Trimming removed 5 bases from V and 11 bases from J; junction bases left unmatched: 18. The CDR3 is 16 residues long. In DNA, the CDR3 is TGTGCCAGCAGTCTCGCTAGCGGGGCTTCCTACAATGAGCAGTACTTC. Its translation is CASSLASGASYNEQYF.

In its sample, this clonotype was seen a few times. This sequence joins TRBV5-1 and TRBJ1-2; tentatively, D is TRBD1 (5 bases). CDR3 length: 13 amino acids. Germline lookup yields CDR1 SGHRS and CDR2 YFSETQ. V was trimmed by 3 bases and J by 4 bases, leaving 10 bases between them. The CDR3 nucleotides are TGCGCCAGCAGCTCCGACAGTACCTATGGCTACACCTTC. Protein: CASSSDSTYGYTF.

In this sample, this clonotype turned up a few times. This rearrangement joins TRBV19 to TRBJ1-2; D gene unclear. Trimming left V 7 bases short and J 4 bases short, with 16 bases between. CDR3 size: 14 residues. Germline V gene sequence: CDR1 LNHDA, CDR2 SQIVND (reference sequence). The DNA for the CDR3 is TGTGCCAGTACGCCCACGAGGTACTTCTATGGCTACACCTTC. Amino acid sequence: CASTPTRYFYGYTF.

This clonotype has a count of ten or more. The rearrangement links TRBV11-2 to TRBJ1-1; a possible D gene is TRBD1 (5 bases). The CDR3 spans 15 residues. The V end was cut by 3 bases, the J end by 4 bases, with 15 bases between. CDR1 and CDR2 from the germline V gene are SGHAT and FQNNGV. CDR3 DNA sequence: TGTGCCAGCAGCTTGGGGGGTCTATGGGGCACTGAAGCTTTCTTT. This translates into CASSLGGLWGTEAFF.

In this sample, this clonotype turned up a few times. The V and J genes are TRBV7-9 and TRBJ2-1, with 7 bases aligning to TRBD1. CDR1 and CDR2 from the germline V gene are SEHNR and FQNEAQ (reference sequence). The CDR3 extends over 16 amino acids. The V segment lost 7 bases and the J segment 5 bases; nucleotides outside the gene matches: 14. The chain's CDR3 is CASTSGDRVLDNEQFF. Here the CDR3 DNA reads TGTGCCAGCACCTCTGGTGACAGGGTACTCGACAATGAGCAGTTCTTC.

This clonotype was counted a few times. The V call is TRBV7-9, the J call TRBJ2-1; tentatively, D is TRBD2 (5 bases). The V gene's germline CDR1 is SEHNR and CDR2 FQNEAQ (reference sequence). The V and J ends lost 5 bases and 4 bases respectively, with 15 bases between them. The CDR3 is 15 amino acids. Here the CDR3 DNA reads TGTGCCAGCAGCCCTACGAGGGCACCGTACAATGAGCAGTTCTTC. Protein product: CASSPTRAPYNEQFF.

The chain has TRBV29-1 and TRBJ1-1; tentative D call: TRBD1 (6 bases). Trimming pared 6 bases from V and 8 bases from J, leaving 16 bases between. The CDR3 is 12 residues long. Germline CDR1 and CDR2: SQVTM and ANQGSEA. The CDR3 DNA reads TGCAGCGTCCTAGGGGGACCCGCCGAAGCTTTCTTT. Its translation: CSVLGGPAEAFF. Full variable domain (missing parts from reference TRBV29-1 and TRBJ1-1): SAVISQKPSRDICQRGTSLTIQCQVDSQVTMMFWYRQQPGQSLTLIATANQGSEATYESGFVIDKFPISRPNLTFSTLTVSNMSPEDSSIYLCSVLGGPAEAFFGQGTRLTVV.

With respect to this clonotype: One end of the junction is discordant with germline, which a read error may explain. The J gene is TRBJ1-2, the V gene TRBV20-1, with TRBD1 as a possible D gene (5 bases). This CDR3 comprises 14 residues. Germline V gene sequence: CDR1 DFQATT, CDR2 SNEGSKA (reference sequence). CDR3 nucleotide sequence: TGCAGTGCCTGGAGGGGTGGAGGGATCTATGACTACACCTTC. It is translated as CSAWRGGGIYDYTF.

The chain recombines TRBV14 with TRBJ1-2; TRBD1 is a possible D gene (6 bases). V was trimmed by 4 bases and J by 2 bases, leaving 14 bases between them. CDR1 and CDR2 (germline): SGHDN, FVKESK. The CDR3 is 15 amino acids. DNA for the CDR3: TGTGCCAGCAGCCTTACAGGGCTCCCGAACTATGGCTACACCTTC. Translating it yields CASSLTGLPNYGYTF.

This chain uses TRBV6-1 with TRBJ1-5, with TRBD1 identical over 8 bases. Germline assignment: CDR1 MNHNS and CDR2 SASEGT. J was trimmed by 4 bases and V by 6 bases; bases with no gene match: 11. The CDR3 spans 16 residues. The CDR3, as DNA: TGTGCCAGCAGCTTTAACTCGGGACAGGAGAATCAGCCCCAGCATTTT. The encoded protein is CASSFNSGQENQPQHF.

The chain joins TRBV7-8 to TRBJ1-1; TRBD1 matches 10 bases. CDR1 and CDR2 from the germline V gene are SGHVS and FQNEAQ. The CDR3 has 15 residues. J gave up 2 bases and V 5 bases, and 5 bases lay outside the gene matches. In DNA, the CDR3 is TGTGCCAGCAGCCCGCGGGACAGGGGTAACACTGAAGCTTTCTTT. Translation: CASSPRDRGNTEAFF.

CDR3 in DNA: TGTGCCAGCAGTTACGTGGTCCGAGAGCAGTTCTTC. Its translation: CASSYVVREQFF. This chain links TRBV6-6 with TRBJ2-1, with unresolved D. Trimming left V 2 bases short and J 10 bases short, with 9 bases between. This CDR3 has 12 amino acids. Germline V gene lookup returns CDR1 MNHNY and CDR2 SVGAGI (reference sequence).

This clonotype was observed a handful of times. The chain links TRBV5-1 to TRBJ2-5; maybe TRBD2 (6 bases). Germline CDR1 reads SGHRS; CDR2 reads YFSETQ. This CDR3 is built from 13 residues. Between the trimmed V and J ends, which lost 4 bases and 7 bases, there was a span of 14 bases. As DNA, the CDR3 is TGCGCCAGCAGCCTGGACTATCGATTGACCCAGTACTTC. Protein: CASSLDYRLTQYF.